Below, 8 T cell receptor beta chains from the same sample are listed, as sequenced in a study of beta chain features in type 1 diabetes. Findings of the study overall: In every one of the four CD4+ subsets, TCRB CDR3s were moderately but significantly shorter in Type 1 diabetes patients.

No antigen has been assigned to these receptors. The authors reverse transcribed all of the isolated RNA, so sequencing captured expressed TCRB transcripts. Sequencing was performed with immunoSEQ multiplex PCR; in TCRdb, only in-frame clones are kept and a portion is missing. The repertoire has hundreds of thousands of clones, over 12% of them found once; the top ten carry 0.035% to 0.045%. Sequencing used naive CD4+ T cells from blood. The receptors originated from a man younger than 35 with type 1 diabetes.

This clone was seen just once. This same CDR3 is encoded by further DNA sequences in the sample. V gene TRBV5-1 combines with J gene TRBJ1-1; D unclear. The germline CDR1 and CDR2 sequences are SGHRS and YFSETQ. V lost 4 bases and J 1 base, leaving 11 bases between the germline ends. CDR3 length: 14 residues. This CDR3 is CASSPDRSNTEAFF. The CDR3 DNA reads TGCGCCAGCAGCCCCGATAGGTCGAACACTGAAGCTTTCTTT. Drawing the rest from reference TRBV5-1 and TRBJ1-1, the complete variable domain is KAGVTQTPRYLIKTRGQQVTLSCSPISGHRSVSWYQQTPGQGLQFLFEYFSETQRNKGNFPGRFSGRQFSNSRSEMNVSTLELGDSALYLCASSPDRSNTEAFFGQGTRLTVV.

In this sample, this clone turned up once. At one end, the junction sequence differs from germline, possibly due to a read error. The chain is built from TRBV6-1 and TRBJ2-5; 7 positions agree with TRBD2. The CDR3 length is 15 residues. CDR1 is MNHNS, CDR2 SASEGT, per germline. CDR3: CAGSGKAQWEETQYF. The CDR3 nucleotides read TGTGCCGGCAGCGGGAAGGCCCAGTGGGAGGAGACCCAGTACTTC.

There are a few counts of this clone. This rearrangement joins TRBV5-4 to TRBJ2-1; D may be TRBD2 (5 bases). Germline V gene data show CDR1 as SGHNT and CDR2 as YYREEE (reference sequence). Trimming took 1 base from V and 0 from J, leaving 11 bases between them. The CDR3 has 16 residues. The CDR3 bases are TGTGCCAGCAGCTTGTCTCTAGCCAGCTCCTACAATGAGCAGTTCTTC. The encoded protein is CASSLSLASSYNEQFF.

The genes are TRBV10-2 and TRBJ2-2, with a weak D call TRBD2 (5 bases). Germline CDR1 is WSHSY and CDR2 is SAAADI. With 10 bases removed from V and 4 bases from J, the gap between germline ends came to 13 bases. The CDR3 has 13 residues. The DNA for the CDR3 is TGCGCCACCCGATCGGGGTTCACCGGGGAGCTGTTTTTT. Its protein is CATRSGFTGELFF.

This clone was found a few times. CDR3 sequence: CAWSRGLAGGETQYF. In nucleotides, the CDR3 is TGTGCCTGGAGTAGGGGACTAGCGGGAGGAGAGACCCAGTACTTC. The V and J genes are TRBV30 and TRBJ2-5, with 15 bases matching TRBD2. From germline, CDR1 is GTSNPN and CDR2 SVGIG (reference sequence). J lost 4 bases, V lost 2 bases, and 2 bases had no gene match. The CDR3 loop spans 15 amino acids.

V gene TRBV6-5 combines with J gene TRBJ2-7; 7 bases match TRBD2. This CDR3 is built from 14 residues. After removal of 8 bases from V and 0 bases from J, the junction contained 7 bases not matched to a gene. Germline loops: CDR1 MNHEY, CDR2 SVGAGI. Written as DNA, the CDR3 is TGTGCCAGCCTAGCCCAGCGGGACTCCTACGAGCAGTACTTC. Translating gives CASLAQRDSYEQYF.

V usage is TRBV29-1 and J usage is TRBJ2-7; possible D gene TRBD2, 5 bases. CDR1 and CDR2 (germline): SQVTM, ANQGSEA. V gave up 4 bases and J gave up 1 base, with 11 bases separating them. The CDR3 runs 13 residues. The DNA for the CDR3 is TGCAGCGTTGCCTCCGGGGTTTCCTACGAGCAGTACTTC. Translated: CSVASGVSYEQYF.

This clone was seen a few times. The genes are TRBV6-5 and TRBJ1-2, with D maybe TRBD1 (5 bases). V lost 0 bases and J lost 2, with 13 bases in between. This CDR3 has 16 amino acids. The germline gives CDR1 MNHEY, CDR2 SVGAGI. This chain's CDR3 is CASSYSGGARNYGYTF. The CDR3 region has the DNA TGTGCCAGCAGTTACTCGGGGGGAGCACGCAACTATGGCTACACCTTC.